A single sample is the source of the 31 T cell receptor beta chains below, sequenced in a study of spatial heterogeneity in lung cancer. Overall study findings and caveats: Mutation counts in tumors were tracked by counts of expanded intratumoral alpha and beta TCRs.

Which antigens these TCRs recognize remains unknown. TCRdb analysed the 5' RACE reads with MiXCR anew, one entry per CDR3 protein. The data contain thousands of distinct CDR3 sequences, around 10% of them singletons. Regarding time point: sample taken at primary tumor resection. The sequencing used lung tumor tissue, collected at surgery. The receptors stem from a female donor with early-stage non-small cell lung cancer.

The CDR3 DNA is TGTGCCATCAGTGAGTCGGGACTAGCGGGGGGGCACGACAATGAGCAGTTCTTC. Translated, it gives CAISESGLAGGHDNEQFF. This sequence joins TRBV10-3 and TRBJ2-1; 16 nucleotides agree with TRBD2. Trimming took 0 bases from V and 5 from J; bases not matched to a gene: 4. This CDR3 spans 18 amino acids. CDR1 is ENHRY and CDR2 is SYGVKD in the germline V gene.

This clonotype was counted many times. The chain is built from TRBV11-3 and TRBJ2-7; D unresolved. Germline V CDR1 and CDR2: SGHNT, YENEEA. This CDR3 is built from 14 residues. The germline V and J ends were trimmed by 0 bases and 3 bases, with 9 bases remaining between them. CDR3 coding DNA: TGTGCCAGCAGCTTAGATCGCATGAACTACGAGCAGTACTTC. Translation: CASSLDRMNYEQYF.

This clonotype is labeled as large (0.1 to 1%). The rearrangement links TRBV10-3 to TRBJ1-2; 8 bases map to TRBD1. The V gene's germline CDR1 is ENHRY and CDR2 SYGVKD. This CDR3 is built from 15 residues. V gave up 6 bases and J gave up 4 bases; unmatched junction bases: 10. CDR3 bases: TGTGCCATCAGATACCCGACAGGGGAAGGCTATGGCTACACCTTC. Its protein product is CAIRYPTGEGYGYTF.

This chain links TRBV3-1 with TRBJ2-2, with 9 positions matching TRBD2. The CDR3 runs to 14 residues. V lost 3 bases to trimming and J lost 5 bases; unmatched junction nucleotides: 1. The germline V gene encodes CDR1 LGHDT and CDR2 YNNKEL (reference sequence). CDR3 region: CASSHLAGTGELFF. The CDR3 nucleotides read TGTGCCAGCAGCCATCTAGCGGGAACCGGGGAGCTGTTTTTT.

This clonotype was counted between two and nine times. The CDR3 coding sequence is TGTGCCAGCAGTTTACAGGGCAGTGGGGGCAATGAGCAGTTCTTC. This sequence encodes CASSLQGSGGNEQFF. V and J are TRBV2 and TRBJ2-1; a weak D match, TRBD1 (6 bases). Trimming cost V 5 bases and J 6 bases, with 17 bases left between them. Germline CDR1 and CDR2: SNHLY and FYNNEI. The CDR3 has 15 residues. The complete variable domain, with remaining parts taken from reference TRBV2 and TRBJ2-1, reads EPEVTQTPSHQVTQMGQEVILRCVPISNHLYFYWYRQILGQKVEFLVSFYNNEISEKSEIFDDQFSVERPDGSNFTLKIRSTKLEDSAMYFCASSLQGSGGNEQFFGPGTRLTVL.

The rearrangement uses TRBV28 and TRBJ1-2; 7 nucleotides agree with TRBD1. CDR3 length: 14 amino acids. Germline CDR1 MDHEN, CDR2 SYDVKM. The V segment lost 6 bases and the J segment 1 base; nucleotides outside the gene matches: 5. Written as DNA, the CDR3 is TGTGCCAGCAGGAGACAGGGCCGTAACTATGGCTACACCTTC. Translated, it gives CASRRQGRNYGYTF.

This chain connects TRBV6-5 to TRBJ1-2, with D unresolved. The V gene's germline CDR1 is MNHEY and CDR2 SVGAGI. Trimming stripped 6 bases from V and 2 bases from J, with 10 bases between. There are 13 residues in the CDR3. In nucleotides, the CDR3 is TGTGCCAGCAGACCGAAGACAAACTATGGCTACACCTTC. Amino acids: CASRPKTNYGYTF.

This clonotype was observed a handful of times. The chain has TRBV30 and TRBJ2-7, with no clear D. Trimming shortened V by 0 bases and J by 5 bases, and 8 bases separated the two germline ends. Germline V CDR1 and CDR2: GTSNPN, SVGIG (reference sequence). This CDR3 has 12 amino acids. The CDR3 DNA follows: TGTGCCTGGAGTGTGTTTGAGAACGAGCAGTACTTC. Protein product: CAWSVFENEQYF.

The chain combines TRBV7-2 with TRBJ2-5; 9 positions match TRBD1. CDR1 and CDR2 (germline): SGHTA, FQGNSA. Germline trimming cut 3 bases from V and 7 bases from J; bases unmatched to any gene: 9. This CDR3 has 15 residues. CDR3 coding DNA: TGTGCCAGCAGCTTTCACAGGGGGCCGCTCGGGACCCAGTACTTC. It is translated as CASSFHRGPLGTQYF.

Only a few counts were recorded for this clonotype. The CDR3 nucleotides read TGCGCCAGCAGCTTGGTTGCTAGCGGGACGGTGTACGAGCAGTACTTC. Its translation is CASSLVASGTVYEQYF. The rearrangement links TRBV5-1 to TRBJ2-7, with 9 bases matching TRBD2. The CDR3 length is 16 residues. Trimming removed 0 bases from V and 4 bases from J; junction bases left unmatched: 8. Germline values: CDR1 SGHRS, CDR2 YFSETQ.

In this sample, this clonotype turned up a few times. The V call is TRBV6-5, the J call TRBJ2-1, with TRBD1 matching over 7 bases. The CDR3 has 15 amino acids. Germline CDR1 reads MNHEY; CDR2 reads SVGAGI. Trimming removed 7 bases from V and 4 bases from J; junction bases left unmatched: 10. Written as DNA, the CDR3 is TGTGCCAGCACCGATATGACAGGGATTTACAATGAGCAGTTCTTC. Amino acid sequence: CASTDMTGIYNEQFF.

This clonotype counts as medium-sized (0.01 to 0.1%). V usage is TRBV3-1 and J usage is TRBJ1-2; the match to TRBD1 covers 7 bases. The trim removed 1 base at V and 3 bases at J, leaving 14 bases unmatched. The germline gives CDR1 LGHDT, CDR2 YNNKEL (reference sequence). CDR3 length: 18 amino acids. The CDR3 DNA follows: TGTGCCAGCAGCCAAGGGAGGGGGCAGAGAACTGTCGACTATGGCTACACCTTC. Residues: CASSQGRGQRTVDYGYTF.

The V call is TRBV7-9, the J call TRBJ2-7; the match to TRBD1 covers 8 bases. Germline V gene lookup returns CDR1 SEHNR and CDR2 FQNEAQ (reference sequence). This CDR3 contains 16 residues. The V gene end was trimmed by 5 bases and the J gene end by 3 bases; junction bases not matched to a gene: 12. CDR3 coding DNA: TGTGCCAGCAGCGCATACGGGACAGGCACCAACTACGAGCAGTACTTC. Amino acids: CASSAYGTGTNYEQYF. Full variable domain (missing parts from reference TRBV7-9 and TRBJ2-7): DTGVSQNPRHKITKRGQNVTFRCDPISEHNRLYWYRQTLGQGPEFLTYFQNEAQLEKSRLLSDRFSAERPKGSFSTLEIQRTEQGDSAMYLCASSAYGTGTNYEQYFGPGTRLTVT.

This clonotype was seen a handful of times. V usage is TRBV2 and J usage is TRBJ2-5; D is unresolved. The germline V and J ends were trimmed by 6 bases and 3 bases, with 8 bases remaining between them. The CDR3 extends over 12 amino acids. Germline V gene sequence: CDR1 SNHLY, CDR2 FYNNEI. CDR3 protein: CASSLVEETQYF. The CDR3 nucleotides are TGTGCCAGCAGCCTCGTGGAAGAGACCCAGTACTTC.

This clonotype was seen more than once but under ten times. This rearrangement joins TRBV6-6 to TRBJ2-7; TRBD1 matches at 7 bases. The CDR3 sequence is 14 residues long. After removal of 7 bases from V and 7 bases from J, the junction contained 13 bases not matched to a gene. Germline CDR1 is MNHNY and CDR2 is SVGAGI (reference sequence). CDR3 in amino acids: CASIGGTARGEQYF. CDR3 sequence (DNA): TGTGCCAGCATAGGTGGGACAGCGAGGGGGGAGCAGTACTTC.

The chain joins TRBV18 to TRBJ2-7; D is uncertain. Deletions cut 4 bases from V and 3 bases from J, with 10 bases between. The CDR3 extends over 13 amino acids. Looked up from germline, CDR1 is KGHSH and CDR2 is LQKENI. The CDR3 sequence is CASSRVFSYEQYF. CDR3 nucleotide sequence: TGTGCCAGCTCACGTGTTTTTAGCTACGAGCAGTACTTC.

There are a few counts of this clonotype. V is TRBV28 and J is TRBJ2-5; D could derive from TRBD1 or TRBD2 (6 bases each). CDR1 and CDR2 (germline): MDHEN, SYDVKM. The CDR3 has 16 amino acids. V was pared by 5 bases and J by 1 base, with 17 bases between. Here the CDR3 DNA reads TGTGCCAGCAGTGACGTACAGGGAGGCGGCCAAGAGACCCAGTACTTC. Translated: CASSDVQGGGQETQYF.

In nucleotides, the CDR3 is TGTGCCAGCAGCCACCGGGACAGGGGTTACGAGCAGTACTTC. Its protein product is CASSHRDRGYEQYF. The V and J genes are TRBV7-3 and TRBJ2-7; 10 bases agree with TRBD1. Germline-derived CDR1 and CDR2 are SGHTA and FQGTGA. The CDR3 length is 14 residues. Trimming took 5 bases from V and 4 from J; bases not matched to a gene: 5.

This clonotype ranks as medium-sized. The V gene is TRBV3-1, the J gene TRBJ2-7; D call uncertain. V lost 4 bases to trimming and J lost 7 bases, with 11 bases between them. CDR1 is LGHDT, CDR2 YNNKEL, per germline (reference sequence). The CDR3 spans 12 residues. CDR3: CASSPYDGEQYF. For the CDR3, the DNA is TGTGCCAGCAGCCCTTACGATGGAGAGCAGTACTTC.

The chain uses TRBV6-2 or TRBV6-3 and TRBJ1-5; a weak D match, TRBD1 (5 bases). The length of the CDR3 is 17 residues. Germline loops: CDR1 MNHEY, CDR2 SVGEGT. V lost 5 bases and J lost 5, with 22 bases in between. The CDR3 loop is CASSDIPTDINHQPQHF. In nucleotides, the CDR3 is TGTGCCAGCAGTGACATCCCTACGGACATCAATCATCAGCCCCAGCATTTT.

This clonotype was detected only a few times. The genes are TRBV6-2 or TRBV6-3 and TRBJ2-1; D is possibly TRBD2 (5 bases). V was clipped by 8 bases and J by 3 bases, with 8 bases between them. The CDR3 has 12 residues. CDR1 is MNHEY and CDR2 is SVGEGT in the germline V gene. CDR3 amino acids: CASGESYNEQFF. The CDR3 DNA reads TGTGCCAGCGGGGAGAGCTACAATGAGCAGTTCTTC.

V gene TRBV7-8 combines with J gene TRBJ2-3; TRBD2 matches 8 bases. Germline assignment: CDR1 SGHVS and CDR2 FQNEAQ. The junction had 9 bases not matched to a gene; V was cut back by 0 bases and J by 4 bases. The CDR3 extends over 17 amino acids. CDR3 in DNA: TGTGCCAGCAGCTTAGCGCTCGTAGCGGGGAAACCAGATACGCAGTATTTT. Residues: CASSLALVAGKPDTQYF. The full variable domain, rest sourced from reference TRBV7-8 and TRBJ2-3, is GAGVSQSPRYKVAKRGQDVALRCDPISGHVSLFWYQQALGQGPEFLTYFQNEAQLDKSGLPSDRFFAERPEGSVSTLKIQRTQQEDSAVYLCASSLALVAGKPDTQYFGPGTRLTVL.

The chain carries TRBV9 and TRBJ2-3, with a tentative D call TRBD2 (5 bases). Germline loops: CDR1 SGDLS, CDR2 YYNGEE. V was cut by 6 bases and J by 2 bases, with 16 bases left in between. This CDR3 spans 15 amino acids. Here the CDR3 DNA reads TGTGCCAGCAACGTCGGACTCCACAACACAGATACGCAGTATTTT. Translating it yields CASNVGLHNTDTQYF.

The chain couples TRBV20-1 to TRBJ2-5; 9 nucleotides align to TRBD2. Germline loops: CDR1 DFQATT, CDR2 SNEGSKA (reference sequence). CDR3 size: 13 residues. CDR3 amino acids: CSQSGGNQETQYF. CDR3 DNA sequence: TGCAGCCAGAGCGGGGGGAACCAAGAGACCCAGTACTTC.

This clonotype has only a few counts. This chain uses TRBV29-1 with TRBJ1-1; tentatively, D is TRBD1 (5 bases). Germline-derived CDR1 and CDR2 are SQVTM and ANQGSEA. This CDR3 region has 14 residues. Deletions cut 3 bases from V and 5 bases from J, with 16 bases between. CDR3 bases: TGCAGCGTTGACCCCCACGCAGGGAGGACTGAAGCTTTCTTT. This codes for CSVDPHAGRTEAFF.

This clonotype was counted ten times or more. V usage is TRBV5-6 and J usage is TRBJ2-1; D unclear. Germline-derived CDR1 and CDR2 are SGHDT and YYEEEE. The CDR3 covers 15 residues. With 3 bases removed from V and 2 bases from J, the gap between germline ends came to 12 bases. The CDR3 here is CASSSYWITYNEQFF. Here the CDR3 DNA reads TGTGCCAGCAGCTCCTACTGGATTACCTACAATGAGCAGTTCTTC. Full variable domain (outside the CDR3, taken from reference TRBV5-6 and TRBJ2-1): DAGVTQSPTHLIKTRGQQVTLRCSPKSGHDTVSWYQQALGQGPQFIFQYYEEEERQRGNFPDRFSGHQFPNYSSELNVNALLLGDSALYLCASSSYWITYNEQFFGPGTRLTVL.

This clonotype was observed a few times. CDR3 amino acids: CASSKADRGRGGYGYTF. The CDR3 nucleotides read TGTGCCAGCAGCAAAGCGGACAGGGGGCGAGGAGGCTATGGCTACACCTTC. The chain uses TRBV21-1 and TRBJ1-2; no check of the table's D call, TRBD1, against the DNA was made. TRBV21-1 is recorded as a pseudogene. This CDR3 is built from 17 residues.

J is TRBJ2-1 and V is TRBV6-1; TRBD2 might be the D (6 bases). The ends were cut back, 7 bases at V and 3 bases at J, with 22 bases in the middle. This CDR3 spans 17 amino acids. The germline V gene has CDR1 MNHNS and CDR2 SASEGT. In DNA, the CDR3 is TGTGCCAGCACCCTGAAATCTAGCGCGGGGCGCTACAATGAGCAGTTCTTC. This encodes CASTLKSSAGRYNEQFF.

Judged by abundance, this clonotype is medium-sized. The chain combines TRBV20-1 with TRBJ2-3; 11 bases agree with TRBD2. Trimming took 1 base from V and 5 from J; bases not matched to a gene: 14. The CDR3 is 18 residues long. Per germline, CDR1 DFQATT and CDR2 SNEGSKA (reference sequence). Here the CDR3 DNA reads TGCAGTGCTAGAGGAGAAGGCTTTAGCGGGGGGGCCCGAGATACGCAGTATTTT. Amino acid sequence: CSARGEGFSGGARDTQYF.

Within the sample, this clonotype is medium-sized. The V call is TRBV12-3 or TRBV12-4, the J call TRBJ1-1; D unclear. Trimming cost V 2 bases and J 5 bases, with 12 bases left between them. This CDR3 region has 14 residues. DNA of the CDR3: TGTGCCAGCAGTTTATCGGCCAGAAAGACTGAAGCTTTCTTT. It codes for CASSLSARKTEAFF.

This chain joins TRBV27 and TRBJ1-5, with TRBD1 matching over 7 bases. V was pared by 5 bases and J by 6 bases, with 7 bases of the junction left unmatched. The germline V gene has CDR1 MNHEY and CDR2 SMNVEV (reference sequence). There are 14 residues in the CDR3. This CDR3 is CASSPRQGGQPQHF. The CDR3 nucleotides read TGTGCCAGCAGTCCTAGACAGGGAGGTCAGCCCCAGCATTTT.